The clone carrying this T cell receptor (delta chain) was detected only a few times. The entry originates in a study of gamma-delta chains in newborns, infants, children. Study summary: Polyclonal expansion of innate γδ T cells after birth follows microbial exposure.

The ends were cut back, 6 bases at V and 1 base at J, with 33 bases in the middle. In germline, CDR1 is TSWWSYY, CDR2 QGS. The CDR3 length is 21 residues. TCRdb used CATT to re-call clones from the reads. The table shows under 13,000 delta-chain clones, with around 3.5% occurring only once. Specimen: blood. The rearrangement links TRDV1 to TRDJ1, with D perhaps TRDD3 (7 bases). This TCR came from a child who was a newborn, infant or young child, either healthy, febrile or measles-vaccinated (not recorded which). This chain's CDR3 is CALGDSLPYWGNQGVTDKLIF. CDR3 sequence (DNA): TGTGCTCTTGGCGACTCCCTTCCGTACTGGGGAAACCAGGGGGTCACCGATAAACTCATCTTT.